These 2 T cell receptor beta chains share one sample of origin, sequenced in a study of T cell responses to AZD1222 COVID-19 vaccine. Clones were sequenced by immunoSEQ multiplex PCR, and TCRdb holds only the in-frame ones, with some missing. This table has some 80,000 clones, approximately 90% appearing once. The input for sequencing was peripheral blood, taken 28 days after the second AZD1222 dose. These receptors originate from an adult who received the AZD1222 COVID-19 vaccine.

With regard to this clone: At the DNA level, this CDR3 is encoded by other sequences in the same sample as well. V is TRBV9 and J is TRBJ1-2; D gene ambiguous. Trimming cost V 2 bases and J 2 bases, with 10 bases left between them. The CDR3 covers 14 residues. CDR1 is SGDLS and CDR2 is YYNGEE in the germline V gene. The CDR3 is CASSVGNFNYGYTF. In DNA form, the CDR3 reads TGTGCCAGCAGCGTCGGGAATTTCAACTATGGCTACACCTTC.

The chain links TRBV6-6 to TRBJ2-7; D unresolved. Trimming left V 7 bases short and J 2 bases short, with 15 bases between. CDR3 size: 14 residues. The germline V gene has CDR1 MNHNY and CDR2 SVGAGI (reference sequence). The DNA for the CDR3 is TGTGCCAGCAAAGTCCATCTAGAAACCTACGAGCAGTACTTC. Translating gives CASKVHLETYEQYF.